This T cell receptor (beta chain) was obtained from a study of blood T cells in healthy people across ages. Study information: About one barcoded TCR beta cDNA was captured per two T cells.

With respect to this clonotype: Its specificity is unknown.

Findings and caveats of the study: The fall in TCR beta diversity per million T cells was roughly linear with age.

The CDR3 runs 15 residues. The V end lost 0 bases, the J end lost 2 bases, and 8 bases lay between the germline ends. Germline V gives CDR1 LGHDT, CDR2 YNNKEL (reference sequence). The authors ran a second PCR of roughly 6 to 11 cycles using a sample-barcoded 5' primer and a J-beta primer mix. TCRdb reprocessed the 5' RACE reads via MiXCR and lists one record per CDR3 protein. The profile shows hundreds of thousands of distinct CDR3 sequences, roughly three fifths of them singletons. The source is a man aged 35 to 55 in good health. This chain joins TRBV3-1 and TRBJ2-1; D is ambiguous. Source material: blood. The CDR3 region is CASSQEWSTYNEQFF. The CDR3 bases are TGTGCCAGCAGCCAAGAGTGGAGTACCTACAATGAGCAGTTCTTC.